This T cell receptor beta chain is drawn from a study of blood T cell repertoires in COVID-19 (TCRdb year 2020). For the wider study: Collaborator samples came from the United States, Italy and Spain and covered acute and convalescent phases of COVID-19. The prospective study material was composed of cDNA or gDNA derived from T cells, B-cell-depleted T cells, or PBMCs. The dataset comprised deeply sampled blood TCRbeta repertoires from subjects exposed to, actively infected with, or recovered from COVID-19. A freely available public database, intended as a resource for researchers studying the immune response to SARS-CoV-2, is where the repertoires were released. Samples were obtained from the ongoing ImmuneRACE study (first 160 participants) and from approximately 1,200 subjects provided by 6 global collaborators. Nearly every sample came with metadata listing a de-identified subject ID, COVID-19 status, age in years and sex. Where available, HLA class I and class II types were taken from metadata supplied by the sample provider and were not determined by assay-based typing.

TCRbeta CDR3 regions were amplified from genomic DNA using the immunoSEQ Assay, a bias-controlled multiplex PCR. The published analysis was carried out like this. Nucleated cell counts per sample were estimated from amplification of reference gene primers within the assay. Sequence reads were collapsed and filtered to measure the absolute abundance of every unique TCRbeta CDR3 rearrangement. For each sample, productive Simpson clonality was calculated as the square root of Simpson's diversity index across productive rearrangements. Held by TCRdb, this immuneACCESS table contains in-frame sequences only and omits some clones. Under half of the omission traces to an unresolved V gene where checked; the cause of the rest is unknown. V, J and clone size are those of that table, while D and trimming were read from the DNA. This sample has around 150,000 clones in its table, and around 86% of those were observed once. Roughly 8% of the sample comes from the top ten.

Summary of the overall study and its limitations: The amount of clinical and demographic metadata varied by source and participant and was provided uncurated.

About this clone itself: What this receptor recognizes is not known. No qualities accompany the bases; no much larger clone lies one base away.

Collaborating institutions collected whole blood in K2EDTA tubes following their own protocols. Collaborator samples were shipped for TCRbeta analysis as frozen whole blood, isolated PBMCs, or DNA extracted from either sample type. Trimming costs V 0 bases and J 3 bases, and their ends lie 19 bases apart. The CDR3 runs 17 residues from the cysteine to the phenylalanine. The entry retains the CDR3 DNA only, 51 bases that are in frame from base 1. Reading the germline V gene (reference sequence) gives CDR1 SGHKS and CDR2 YYEKEE. The TCR originated in a man aged 60 to 75 with acute or convalescent COVID-19. The rearranged chain carries TRBV5-5 and TRBJ2-7, with TRBD1 as a weak D call on 5 bases. Sequenced input: peripheral blood. The DNA sequence follows: TGTGCCAGCAGCTTGGACCCAGGGAATGGTTGGGGCTACGAGCAGTACTTC. This encodes CASSLDPGNGWGYEQYF.